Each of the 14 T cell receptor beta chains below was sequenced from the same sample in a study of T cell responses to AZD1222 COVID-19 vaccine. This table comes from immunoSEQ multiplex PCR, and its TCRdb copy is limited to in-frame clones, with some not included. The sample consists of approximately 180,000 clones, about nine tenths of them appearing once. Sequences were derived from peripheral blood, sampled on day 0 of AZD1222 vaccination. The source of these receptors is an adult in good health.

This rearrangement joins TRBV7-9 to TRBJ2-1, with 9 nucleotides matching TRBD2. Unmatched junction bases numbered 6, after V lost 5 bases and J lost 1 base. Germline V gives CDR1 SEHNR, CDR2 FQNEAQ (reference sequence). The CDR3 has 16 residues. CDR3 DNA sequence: TGTGCCAGCAGCCCGCGGGGGGGCGGTTCCTACAATGAGCAGTTCTTC. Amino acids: CASSPRGGGSYNEQFF.

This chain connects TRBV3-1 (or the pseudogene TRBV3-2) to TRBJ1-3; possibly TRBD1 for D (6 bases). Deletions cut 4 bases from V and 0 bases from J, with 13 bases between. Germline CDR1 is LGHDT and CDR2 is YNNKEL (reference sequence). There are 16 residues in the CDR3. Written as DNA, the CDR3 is TGTGCCAGCAGCCCCCAGGGGTACGGCTCTGGAAACACCATATATTTT. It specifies CASSPQGYGSGNTIYF.

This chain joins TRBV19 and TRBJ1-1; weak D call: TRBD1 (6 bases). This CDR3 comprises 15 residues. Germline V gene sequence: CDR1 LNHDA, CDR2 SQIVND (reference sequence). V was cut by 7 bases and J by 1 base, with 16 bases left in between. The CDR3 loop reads CASTLAGEKNTEAFF. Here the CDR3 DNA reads TGTGCCAGTACCTTGGCAGGGGAGAAGAACACTGAAGCTTTCTTT. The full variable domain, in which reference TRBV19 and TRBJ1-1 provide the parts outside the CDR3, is DGGITQSPKYLFRKEGQNVTLSCEQNLNHDAMYWYRQDPGQGLRLIYYSQIVNDFQKGDIAEGYSVSREKKESFPLTVTSAQKNPTAFYLCASTLAGEKNTEAFFGQGTRLTVV.

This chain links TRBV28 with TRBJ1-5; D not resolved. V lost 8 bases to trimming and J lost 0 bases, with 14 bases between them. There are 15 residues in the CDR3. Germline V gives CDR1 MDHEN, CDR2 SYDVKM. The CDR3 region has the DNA TGTGCCAGCCTCAAGGGTCCCGATAGCAATCAGCCCCAGCATTTT. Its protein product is CASLKGPDSNQPQHF. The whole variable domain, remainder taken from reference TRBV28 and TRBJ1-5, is DVKVTQSSRYLVKRTGEKVFLECVQDMDHENMFWYRQDPGLGLRLIYFSYDVKMKEKGDIPEGYSVSREKKERFSLILESASTNQTSMYLCASLKGPDSNQPQHFGDGTRLSIL.

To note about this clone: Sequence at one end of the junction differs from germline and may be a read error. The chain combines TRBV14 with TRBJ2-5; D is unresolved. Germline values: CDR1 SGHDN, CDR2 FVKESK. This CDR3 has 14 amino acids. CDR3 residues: CASSHLDWQENQYF. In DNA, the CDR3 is TGTGCCAGCAGCCATCTTGACTGGCAAGAGAACCAGTACTTC.

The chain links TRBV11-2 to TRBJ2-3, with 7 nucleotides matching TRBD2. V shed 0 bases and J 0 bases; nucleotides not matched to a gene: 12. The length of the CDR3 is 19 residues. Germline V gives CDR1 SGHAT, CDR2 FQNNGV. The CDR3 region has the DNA TGTGCCAGCAGCTTAGATGGGCTAGCGGAACCCCTTAGCACAGATACGCAGTATTTT. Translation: CASSLDGLAEPLSTDTQYF.

The CDR3 loop is CASSYTGSGYGYTF. DNA for the CDR3: TGTGCCAGCAGTTACACAGGGTCAGGCTATGGCTACACCTTC. The chain joins TRBV6-5 to TRBJ1-2; possibly TRBD1 for D (6 bases). This CDR3 contains 14 residues. Germline assignment: CDR1 MNHEY and CDR2 SVGAGI. Trimming took 2 bases from V and 4 from J, leaving 11 bases between them.

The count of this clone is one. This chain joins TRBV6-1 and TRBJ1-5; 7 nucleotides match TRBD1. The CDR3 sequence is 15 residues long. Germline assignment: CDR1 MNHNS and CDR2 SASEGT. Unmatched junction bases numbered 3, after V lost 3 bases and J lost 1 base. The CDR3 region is CASSETGSSNQPQHF. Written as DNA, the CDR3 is TGTGCCAGCAGTGAGACAGGGTCGAGCAATCAGCCCCAGCATTTT.

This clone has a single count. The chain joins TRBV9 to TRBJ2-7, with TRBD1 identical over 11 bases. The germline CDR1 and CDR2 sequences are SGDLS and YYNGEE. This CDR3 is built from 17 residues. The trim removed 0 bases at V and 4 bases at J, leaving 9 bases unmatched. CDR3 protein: CASSVELRTGGYYEQYF. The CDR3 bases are TGTGCCAGCAGCGTAGAACTTCGGACAGGGGGCTATTACGAGCAGTACTTC.

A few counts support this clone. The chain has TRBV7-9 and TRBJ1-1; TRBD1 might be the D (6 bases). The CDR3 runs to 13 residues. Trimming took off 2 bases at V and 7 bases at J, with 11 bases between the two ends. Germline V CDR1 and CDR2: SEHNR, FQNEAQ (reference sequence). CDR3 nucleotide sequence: TGTGCCAGCAGCTTATCGGTCAGGGGTGAAGCTTTCTTT. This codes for CASSLSVRGEAFF.

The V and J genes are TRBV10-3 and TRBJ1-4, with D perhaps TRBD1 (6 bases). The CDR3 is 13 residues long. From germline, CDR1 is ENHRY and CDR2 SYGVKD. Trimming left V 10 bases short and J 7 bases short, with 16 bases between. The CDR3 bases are TGTGCCACAAAAAGGGGGGTTCGTGAAAAACTGTTTTTT. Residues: CATKRGVREKLFF.

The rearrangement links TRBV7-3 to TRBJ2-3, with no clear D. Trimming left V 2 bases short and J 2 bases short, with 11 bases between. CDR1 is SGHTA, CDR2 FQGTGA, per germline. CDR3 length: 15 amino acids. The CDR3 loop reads CASSLEGRYTDTQYF. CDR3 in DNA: TGTGCCAGCAGCTTAGAAGGACGTTACACAGATACGCAGTATTTT.

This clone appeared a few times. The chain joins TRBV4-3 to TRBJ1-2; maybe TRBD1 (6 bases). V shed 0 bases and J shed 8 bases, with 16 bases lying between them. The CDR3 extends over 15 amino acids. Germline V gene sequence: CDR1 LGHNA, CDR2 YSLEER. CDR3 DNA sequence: TGCGCCAGCAGCCAAGAAGTGTTGGGGGACAACGGCTACACCTTC. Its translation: CASSQEVLGDNGYTF.

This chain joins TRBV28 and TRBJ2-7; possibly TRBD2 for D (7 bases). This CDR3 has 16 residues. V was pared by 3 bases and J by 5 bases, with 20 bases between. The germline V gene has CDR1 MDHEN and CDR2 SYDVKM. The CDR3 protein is CASSFRRGGGMNEQYF. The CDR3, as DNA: TGTGCCAGCAGTTTCAGGAGGGGCGGGGGCATGAACGAGCAGTACTTC. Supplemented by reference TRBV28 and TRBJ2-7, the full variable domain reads DVKVTQSSRYLVKRTGEKVFLECVQDMDHENMFWYRQDPGLGLRLIYFSYDVKMKEKGDIPEGYSVSREKKERFSLILESASTNQTSMYLCASSFRRGGGMNEQYFGPGTRLTVT.